These T cell receptor beta chains were read from a single sample in a study of blood T cells in healthy people across ages. TCRdb ran MiXCR on the 5' RACE reads and lists one entry per CDR3 protein. The data show over 1,500,000 distinct CDR3 sequences, with around 50% seen just once and approximately 2.1% held by the top ten. The sample taken for sequencing was blood. The receptors were sampled from a woman aged 40 to 50 in good health. Both conserved end residues are part of each CDR3. The order of the fields is V gene, J gene, clone size, CDR3 protein. Some rows have no size entry. The others give once, few or many, or a class for an expanded clone.

>TRBV11-2|TRBJ1-2|NA
CASSLEPGQPAYGYTF
>TRBV5-5|TRBJ2-1|NA
CASSLETGAGEQFF
>TRBV4-2|TRBJ1-6|NA
CASSRLGDSPLHF
>TRBV7-2|TRBJ2-7|few
CASKFTSGGSYEQYF
>TRBV6-5|TRBJ2-3|NA
CASADRVPDTQYF
>TRBV20-1|TRBJ2-1|NA
CSATTSGGPYNEQFF
>TRBV6-5|TRBJ2-7|many
CAIMTPTYEQYF
>TRBV7-2|TRBJ2-5|NA
CASSPDRLGQYF
>TRBV7-9|TRBJ1-2|NA
CASSLGTERGCTF
>TRBV7-2|TRBJ2-1|NA
CVSSQKRGAGNEQFF
>TRBV6-5|TRBJ2-7|few
CASRGTGVTYF
>TRBV7-4|TRBJ2-1|NA
CASDPRDGGPYNEQFF
>TRBV7-9|TRBJ2-5|NA
CASSLQNSGTGVKTQYF
>TRBV13|TRBJ2-7|many
CASSSARTDRPYEQYF
>TRBV20-1|TRBJ2-5|NA
CSASRGTADSEETQYF
>TRBV6-2/TRBV6-3|TRBJ2-1|NA
CASRYRTGVTYNEQFF
>TRBV29-1|TRBJ1-2|NA
CSVITTSGYTF
>TRBV10-3|TRBJ2-3|few
CAISLSAGGGKDTQYF
>TRBV3-1|TRBJ2-7|once
CASSQGQTIAKNVQYF
>TRBV28|TRBJ2-5|once
CASSLSLGANIQETQYF
>TRBV19|TRBJ1-2|NA
CASSLADRAGYGYTF
>TRBV5-1|TRBJ2-5|NA
CASSADNRGGGETQYF
>TRBV28|TRBJ2-5|NA
CASSAIRGRQETQYF
>TRBV7-9|TRBJ2-1|NA
CASSSPRGVYNEQFF
>TRBV6-2/TRBV6-3|TRBJ2-1|NA
CASSYIAGEQFF
>TRBV7-2|TRBJ2-1|NA
CASSGGVTPYNEQFF
>TRBV29-1|TRBJ2-1|few
CSHYSPPGGPYNEQFF
>TRBV4-3|TRBJ1-6|NA
CASRTASLNNSPLHF
>TRBV5-1|TRBJ2-1|NA
CASSVTGLAGGNSYNEQFF
>TRBV5-1|NA|few
CASRQGSLETQYF
>TRBV27|TRBJ2-7|NA
CASGPRDGSYEQYF
>TRBV11-2|TRBJ2-5|NA
CASSLVVGTLGQTQYF
>TRBV28|TRBJ2-3|few
CASETGRADTQYF
>TRBV5-6|TRBJ2-1|few
CASSLEGSPEQFF
>TRBV20-1|TRBJ2-7|NA
CSASVGQRSSYEQYF
>TRBV20-1|TRBJ2-7|NA
CSARERTESYEQYF
>TRBV6-5|TRBJ2-3|few
CATSRTGGASTDTQYF
>TRBV29-1|TRBJ2-5|NA
CSVSPRSGRWQYF
>TRBV28|TRBJ2-3|NA
CASSGTSGPHGDTQYF
>TRBV5-1|TRBJ2-6|NA
CASSFFTGRNRPGANVLTF
>TRBV7-3|TRBJ2-6|NA
CASSLPTGLAGGLSGANVLTF
>TRBV20-1|TRBJ2-2|NA
CSAPDRGNTGELFF
>TRBV28|TRBJ2-3|NA
CASSWSGGLTDTQYF
>TRBV20-1|TRBJ2-4|NA
CSAPPPVEVKNIQYF
>TRBV28|TRBJ2-5|NA
CASSLGLRGGYQETQYF
>TRBV15|TRBJ1-5|NA
CATSRVSGFGSNQPQHF
>TRBV7-2|TRBJ2-6|NA
CASSRRGSVSSGANVLTF
>TRBV7-2|TRBJ2-2|NA
CANRRTSGNTGELFF
>TRBV6-2/TRBV6-3|TRBJ2-5|NA
CASTWGDRASREQYF
>TRBV20-1|TRBJ1-2|NA
CSARAGGRSCGYTF
>TRBV3-1|TRBJ2-7|few
CPTLGDIREVYEQYF
>TRBV5-8|TRBJ2-5|NA
CASSSRRQETQYF
>TRBV9|TRBJ2-3|NA
CASSVVMASSTDTQYF